This paragraph reports one T cell receptor (beta chain). Germline values: CDR1 WNHNN, CDR2 SYGVQD (reference sequence). With 2 bases removed from V and 6 bases from J, the gap between germline ends came to 14 bases. The CDR3 is 14 residues long. The data stem from a study of blood T cells in healthy people across ages. Together with a sample-barcoded 5' primer, a J-beta primer mix was included in a second PCR lasting roughly 6 to 12 cycles. The template-switch adaptor, which had 12 random nucleotides, put a tag on each cDNA molecule. MiXCR was run by TCRdb on the 5' RACE reads, yielding one entry per CDR3 protein. The profile shows 920,000 or so distinct CDR3 sequences, less than 50% of them singletons.

The chain combines TRBV10-1 with TRBJ2-7; no firm D call. Sequenced input: blood. The sequence was collected from a woman in her sixties in good health. CDR3 residues: CASSEGESSTEQYF. In DNA form, the CDR3 reads TGCGCCAGCAGTGAGGGGGAAAGCTCCACCGAGCAGTACTTC.